Listed below are T cell receptor beta chains from one sample, sequenced in a study of beta chain features in type 1 diabetes. Sequencing used immunoSEQ multiplex PCR; TCRdb keeps in-frame clones, though not all of them. The repertoire consists of about 340,000 clones, with roughly 14% occurring once and the leading ten covering roughly 0.016%. Sequencing was performed on naive CD4+ T cells from blood. Receptors were obtained from a woman younger than 30 with type 1 diabetes. Both conserved end residues are part of each CDR3. The D gene is left open where the match is weak. Clone size is stated in some rows and not others, as once, few, many or a class when expanded.

V gene	D gene	clone size	J gene	CDR3 protein	CDR3 DNA
TRBV7-9	NA	NA	TRBJ2-1	CASSASGTYSSEQFF	TGTGCCAGCAGCGCATCCGGGACATATAGTTCTGAGCAGTTCTTC
TRBV7-3	TRBD1	NA	TRBJ1-2	CASSVAGTGNYGYTF	TGTGCCAGCAGCGTCGCCGGGACAGGGAACTATGGCTACACCTTC
TRBV30	NA	NA	TRBJ1-5	CAWSTGHLRPQHF	TGTGCCTGGAGTACAGGCCACCTGAGGCCCCAGCATTTT
TRBV7-8	NA	few	TRBJ2-2	CASSPRFTGELFF	TGTGCCAGCAGCCCTAGATTCACCGGGGAGCTGTTTTTT
TRBV6-6	NA	few	TRBJ1-2	CASSPQAGYTF	TGTGCCAGCAGTCCTCAGGCTGGCTACACCTTC
TRBV29-1	TRBD1	NA	TRBJ1-2	CSVRGDRGNYGYTF	TGCAGCGTCCGAGGAGACAGGGGAAACTATGGCTACACCTTC
TRBV27	NA	few	TRBJ1-4	CASRRPGIGEKLFF	TGTGCCAGCAGGCGACCGGGTATCGGTGAAAAACTGTTTTTT
TRBV2	TRBD2	few	TRBJ2-3	CATRGGLATDTQYF	TGTGCCACCCGAGGGGGACTAGCTACAGATACGCAGTATTTT
TRBV7-2	NA	few	TRBJ2-2	CASSPHGGGNTGELFF	TGTGCCAGCAGCCCTCATGGGGGAGGTAACACCGGGGAGCTGTTTTTT
TRBV29-1	NA	NA	TRBJ2-3	CSVERGTAPDTQYF	TGCAGCGTTGAACGGGGGACTGCACCAGATACGCAGTATTTT
TRBV18	NA	NA	TRBJ2-3	CASSPPGTDTQYF	TGTGCCAGCTCACCCCCAGGGACAGATACGCAGTATTTT
TRBV7-9	NA	few	TRBJ2-7	CASSPRQAGPSYEQYF	TGTGCCAGCAGCCCCCGCCAGGCAGGTCCATCCTACGAGCAGTACTTC
TRBV9	TRBD2	NA	TRBJ2-2	CASSVGGGTGELFF	TGTGCCAGCAGCGTAGGGGGGGGCACCGGGGAGCTGTTTTTT
TRBV7-3	NA	NA	TRBJ2-6	CASSRDSGANVLTF	TGTGCCAGCAGCCGAGACTCTGGGGCCAACGTCCTGACTTTC
TRBV7-9	TRBD2	NA	TRBJ2-2	CASSRIAGTNTGELFF	TGTGCCAGCAGCAGAATAGCGGGAACGAACACCGGGGAGCTGTTTTTT
TRBV10-3	TRBD1	NA	TRBJ1-1	CAISGRTGGVDTEAFF	TGTGCCATCAGTGGCCGGACAGGGGGCGTGGACACTGAAGCTTTCTTT
TRBV25-1	NA	few	TRBJ2-3	CASSEFQDKPDTQYF	TGTGCCAGCAGTGAATTCCAGGATAAGCCAGATACGCAGTATTTT
TRBV9	NA	NA	TRBJ2-1	CASSAQTSSIEQFF	TGTGCCAGCAGCGCCCAGACTAGTTCGATTGAGCAGTTCTTC
TRBV12-5	NA	few	TRBJ2-1	CASGLGDFQFF	TGTGCTAGTGGTTTAGGGGACTTTCAGTTCTTC
TRBV9	NA	few	TRBJ1-1	CASSVALSNTEAFF	TGTGCCAGCAGCGTAGCCCTATCGAACACTGAAGCTTTCTTT
TRBV2	TRBD1	few	TRBJ2-7	CASSEGDRGAEQYF	TGTGCCAGCAGTGAGGGGGACAGGGGGGCCGAGCAGTACTTC
TRBV6-6	NA	few	TRBJ2-1	CASSAEGEQFF	TGTGCCAGCAGCGCTGAGGGTGAGCAGTTCTTC
TRBV9	NA	NA	TRBJ1-2	CASSPGQWIAYGYTF	TGTGCCAGCAGCCCAGGACAGTGGATCGCCTATGGCTACACCTTC
TRBV20-1	NA	few	TRBJ1-1	CSASTTTEAFF	TGCAGTGCTAGTACAACCACTGAAGCTTTCTTT
TRBV18	NA	NA	TRBJ2-5	CASSPSATGQETQYF	TGTGCCAGCTCACCGTCGGCGACGGGACAAGAGACCCAGTACTTC
TRBV2	NA	NA	TRBJ1-2	CASSEGRDNGYTF	TGTGCCAGCAGTGAGGGCAGGGATAATGGCTACACCTTC
TRBV30	NA	NA	TRBJ2-5	CAWTSVRLVETQYF	TGTGCCTGGACCTCAGTTCGTCTGGTCGAGACCCAGTACTTC
TRBV20-1	NA	few	TRBJ2-5	CSARVIETQYF	TGCAGTGCTAGAGTCATCGAGACCCAGTACTTC
TRBV19	NA	NA	TRBJ1-2	CASTESDTFYGYTF	TGTGCCAGTACCGAATCTGACACCTTCTATGGCTACACCTTC
TRBV1	NA	few	TRBJ2-3	CTSSQDWDRGRTDTQYF	TGCACCAGCAGCCAAGACTGGGACAGGGGCCGCACAGATACGCAGTATTTT
TRBV10-3	TRBD2	few	TRBJ2-7	CAISLLAGGTYEQYF	TGTGCCATCAGCTTACTAGCGGGAGGAACCTACGAGCAGTACTTC
TRBV5-4	NA	NA	TRBJ2-1	CASNGGSWEQFF	TGTGCCAGCAACGGTGGGAGTTGGGAGCAGTTCTTC
TRBV20-1	NA	few	TRBJ1-1	CSARAWTEAFF	TGCAGTGCTAGGGCATGGACTGAAGCTTTCTTT
TRBV7-9	TRBD2	few	TRBJ2-1	CASTPAGGPFYNEQFF	TGTGCCAGCACCCCTGCGGGAGGGCCCTTTTACAATGAGCAGTTCTTC
TRBV7-6	NA	few	TRBJ1-1	CASTPHQGMDSEAFF	TGTGCCAGCACCCCGCATCAGGGAATGGATAGTGAAGCTTTCTTT
TRBV6-5	NA	NA	TRBJ2-2	CASSAGSANTGELFF	TGTGCCAGCAGTGCCGGGTCCGCGAACACCGGGGAGCTGTTTTTT
TRBV11-1	TRBD2	NA	TRBJ2-1	CASSSSGTSGSNEQFF	TGTGCCAGCAGCTCCTCCGGGACTAGCGGGAGCAATGAGCAGTTCTTC
TRBV7-2	NA	NA	TRBJ2-1	CASSLSPEQIQFF	TGTGCCAGCAGCTTAAGCCCTGAACAGATTCAGTTCTTC
TRBV4-3	NA	few	TRBJ2-2	CASSQRLDGTGELFF	TGCGCCAGCAGCCAAAGGCTAGATGGCACCGGGGAGCTGTTTTTT
TRBV30	TRBD2	few	TRBJ2-5	CAWSQGSGYQETQYF	TGTGCCTGGAGTCAGGGTAGCGGGTACCAAGAGACCCAGTACTTC
TRBV2	NA	few	TRBJ2-3	CASSPMADTQYF	TGTGCCAGCAGTCCTATGGCAGATACGCAGTATTTT
TRBV11-2	NA	NA	TRBJ2-5	CASSSGHGDQETQYF	TGTGCCAGCAGCTCGGGCCACGGGGATCAAGAGACCCAGTACTTC
TRBV18	NA	few	TRBJ1-1	CASSPGGNTEAFF	TGTGCCAGCTCACCGGGGGGGAACACTGAAGCTTTCTTT
TRBV18	NA	once	TRBJ2-3	CASSTKNPSTDTQYF	TGTGCCAGCTCGACTAAAAACCCTAGCACAGATACGCAGTATTTT
TRBV30	TRBD1	few	TRBJ1-1	CAWSVDRVTEAFF	TGTGCCTGGAGTGTCGACAGGGTCACTGAAGCTTTCTTT
TRBV6-5	NA	few	TRBJ2-7	CASSYPTGFEQYF	TGTGCCAGCAGTTACCCCACAGGATTCGAGCAGTACTTC
TRBV7-2	TRBD2	few	TRBJ2-3	CASSLGLAGVADTQYF	TGTGCCAGCAGCCTCGGACTAGCGGGAGTGGCAGATACGCAGTATTTT
TRBV4-2	TRBD2	few	TRBJ2-7	CASSQELAGQAYEQYF	TGTGCCAGCAGCCAAGAGTTAGCGGGGCAGGCCTACGAGCAGTACTTC
TRBV15	TRBD1	few	TRBJ2-3	CATTTGDTDTQYF	TGTGCCACCACCACAGGGGACACAGATACGCAGTATTTT
TRBV28	TRBD1	few	TRBJ2-7	CASSPRDRRYYEQYF	TGTGCCAGCAGTCCCAGGGACAGACGATACTACGAGCAGTACTTC
TRBV18	NA	NA	TRBJ2-2	CASSPPGSGLNTGELFF	TGTGCCAGCTCACCACCTGGCTCCGGACTTAACACCGGGGAGCTGTTTTTT
TRBV11-2	TRBD2	once	TRBJ2-5	CASSFSSGPTYQETQYF	TGTGCCAGCAGCTTCTCTAGCGGGCCAACGTACCAAGAGACCCAGTACTTC
TRBV30	NA	NA	TRBJ1-5	CAWSVQSQLNQRPQHF	TGTGCCTGGAGTGTGCAGAGTCAGCTCAATCAGCGGCCCCAGCATTTT
TRBV2	TRBD2	NA	TRBJ2-5	CASSVRGAETQYF	TGTGCCAGCAGTGTGCGGGGGGCAGAGACCCAGTACTTC
TRBV6-5	NA	NA	TRBJ1-1	CASSYINREKTEAFF	TGTGCCAGCAGTTACATCAACAGGGAAAAGACTGAAGCTTTCTTT
TRBV18	TRBD2	few	TRBJ2-3	CASSRRTSGEAGTDTQYF	TGTGCCAGCTCACGACGGACTAGCGGCGAGGCGGGCACAGATACGCAGTATTTT
TRBV29-1	TRBD2	NA	TRBJ2-3	CSAHLLAGGLYTQYF	TGCAGCGCCCACTTACTAGCGGGAGGATTGTATACGCAGTATTTT
TRBV6-5	TRBD2	few	TRBJ2-7	CASSYLVAGVNEQYF	TGTGCCAGCAGTTACTTGGTGGCGGGAGTCAACGAGCAGTACTTC
TRBV6-5	TRBD1	few	TRBJ1-2	CASGTGGVGYTF	TGTGCCTCGGGAACAGGGGGCGTGGGCTACACCTTC
TRBV29-1	NA	few	TRBJ2-1	CSVDIRDGEQFF	TGCAGCGTTGATATCAGGGATGGTGAGCAGTTCTTC